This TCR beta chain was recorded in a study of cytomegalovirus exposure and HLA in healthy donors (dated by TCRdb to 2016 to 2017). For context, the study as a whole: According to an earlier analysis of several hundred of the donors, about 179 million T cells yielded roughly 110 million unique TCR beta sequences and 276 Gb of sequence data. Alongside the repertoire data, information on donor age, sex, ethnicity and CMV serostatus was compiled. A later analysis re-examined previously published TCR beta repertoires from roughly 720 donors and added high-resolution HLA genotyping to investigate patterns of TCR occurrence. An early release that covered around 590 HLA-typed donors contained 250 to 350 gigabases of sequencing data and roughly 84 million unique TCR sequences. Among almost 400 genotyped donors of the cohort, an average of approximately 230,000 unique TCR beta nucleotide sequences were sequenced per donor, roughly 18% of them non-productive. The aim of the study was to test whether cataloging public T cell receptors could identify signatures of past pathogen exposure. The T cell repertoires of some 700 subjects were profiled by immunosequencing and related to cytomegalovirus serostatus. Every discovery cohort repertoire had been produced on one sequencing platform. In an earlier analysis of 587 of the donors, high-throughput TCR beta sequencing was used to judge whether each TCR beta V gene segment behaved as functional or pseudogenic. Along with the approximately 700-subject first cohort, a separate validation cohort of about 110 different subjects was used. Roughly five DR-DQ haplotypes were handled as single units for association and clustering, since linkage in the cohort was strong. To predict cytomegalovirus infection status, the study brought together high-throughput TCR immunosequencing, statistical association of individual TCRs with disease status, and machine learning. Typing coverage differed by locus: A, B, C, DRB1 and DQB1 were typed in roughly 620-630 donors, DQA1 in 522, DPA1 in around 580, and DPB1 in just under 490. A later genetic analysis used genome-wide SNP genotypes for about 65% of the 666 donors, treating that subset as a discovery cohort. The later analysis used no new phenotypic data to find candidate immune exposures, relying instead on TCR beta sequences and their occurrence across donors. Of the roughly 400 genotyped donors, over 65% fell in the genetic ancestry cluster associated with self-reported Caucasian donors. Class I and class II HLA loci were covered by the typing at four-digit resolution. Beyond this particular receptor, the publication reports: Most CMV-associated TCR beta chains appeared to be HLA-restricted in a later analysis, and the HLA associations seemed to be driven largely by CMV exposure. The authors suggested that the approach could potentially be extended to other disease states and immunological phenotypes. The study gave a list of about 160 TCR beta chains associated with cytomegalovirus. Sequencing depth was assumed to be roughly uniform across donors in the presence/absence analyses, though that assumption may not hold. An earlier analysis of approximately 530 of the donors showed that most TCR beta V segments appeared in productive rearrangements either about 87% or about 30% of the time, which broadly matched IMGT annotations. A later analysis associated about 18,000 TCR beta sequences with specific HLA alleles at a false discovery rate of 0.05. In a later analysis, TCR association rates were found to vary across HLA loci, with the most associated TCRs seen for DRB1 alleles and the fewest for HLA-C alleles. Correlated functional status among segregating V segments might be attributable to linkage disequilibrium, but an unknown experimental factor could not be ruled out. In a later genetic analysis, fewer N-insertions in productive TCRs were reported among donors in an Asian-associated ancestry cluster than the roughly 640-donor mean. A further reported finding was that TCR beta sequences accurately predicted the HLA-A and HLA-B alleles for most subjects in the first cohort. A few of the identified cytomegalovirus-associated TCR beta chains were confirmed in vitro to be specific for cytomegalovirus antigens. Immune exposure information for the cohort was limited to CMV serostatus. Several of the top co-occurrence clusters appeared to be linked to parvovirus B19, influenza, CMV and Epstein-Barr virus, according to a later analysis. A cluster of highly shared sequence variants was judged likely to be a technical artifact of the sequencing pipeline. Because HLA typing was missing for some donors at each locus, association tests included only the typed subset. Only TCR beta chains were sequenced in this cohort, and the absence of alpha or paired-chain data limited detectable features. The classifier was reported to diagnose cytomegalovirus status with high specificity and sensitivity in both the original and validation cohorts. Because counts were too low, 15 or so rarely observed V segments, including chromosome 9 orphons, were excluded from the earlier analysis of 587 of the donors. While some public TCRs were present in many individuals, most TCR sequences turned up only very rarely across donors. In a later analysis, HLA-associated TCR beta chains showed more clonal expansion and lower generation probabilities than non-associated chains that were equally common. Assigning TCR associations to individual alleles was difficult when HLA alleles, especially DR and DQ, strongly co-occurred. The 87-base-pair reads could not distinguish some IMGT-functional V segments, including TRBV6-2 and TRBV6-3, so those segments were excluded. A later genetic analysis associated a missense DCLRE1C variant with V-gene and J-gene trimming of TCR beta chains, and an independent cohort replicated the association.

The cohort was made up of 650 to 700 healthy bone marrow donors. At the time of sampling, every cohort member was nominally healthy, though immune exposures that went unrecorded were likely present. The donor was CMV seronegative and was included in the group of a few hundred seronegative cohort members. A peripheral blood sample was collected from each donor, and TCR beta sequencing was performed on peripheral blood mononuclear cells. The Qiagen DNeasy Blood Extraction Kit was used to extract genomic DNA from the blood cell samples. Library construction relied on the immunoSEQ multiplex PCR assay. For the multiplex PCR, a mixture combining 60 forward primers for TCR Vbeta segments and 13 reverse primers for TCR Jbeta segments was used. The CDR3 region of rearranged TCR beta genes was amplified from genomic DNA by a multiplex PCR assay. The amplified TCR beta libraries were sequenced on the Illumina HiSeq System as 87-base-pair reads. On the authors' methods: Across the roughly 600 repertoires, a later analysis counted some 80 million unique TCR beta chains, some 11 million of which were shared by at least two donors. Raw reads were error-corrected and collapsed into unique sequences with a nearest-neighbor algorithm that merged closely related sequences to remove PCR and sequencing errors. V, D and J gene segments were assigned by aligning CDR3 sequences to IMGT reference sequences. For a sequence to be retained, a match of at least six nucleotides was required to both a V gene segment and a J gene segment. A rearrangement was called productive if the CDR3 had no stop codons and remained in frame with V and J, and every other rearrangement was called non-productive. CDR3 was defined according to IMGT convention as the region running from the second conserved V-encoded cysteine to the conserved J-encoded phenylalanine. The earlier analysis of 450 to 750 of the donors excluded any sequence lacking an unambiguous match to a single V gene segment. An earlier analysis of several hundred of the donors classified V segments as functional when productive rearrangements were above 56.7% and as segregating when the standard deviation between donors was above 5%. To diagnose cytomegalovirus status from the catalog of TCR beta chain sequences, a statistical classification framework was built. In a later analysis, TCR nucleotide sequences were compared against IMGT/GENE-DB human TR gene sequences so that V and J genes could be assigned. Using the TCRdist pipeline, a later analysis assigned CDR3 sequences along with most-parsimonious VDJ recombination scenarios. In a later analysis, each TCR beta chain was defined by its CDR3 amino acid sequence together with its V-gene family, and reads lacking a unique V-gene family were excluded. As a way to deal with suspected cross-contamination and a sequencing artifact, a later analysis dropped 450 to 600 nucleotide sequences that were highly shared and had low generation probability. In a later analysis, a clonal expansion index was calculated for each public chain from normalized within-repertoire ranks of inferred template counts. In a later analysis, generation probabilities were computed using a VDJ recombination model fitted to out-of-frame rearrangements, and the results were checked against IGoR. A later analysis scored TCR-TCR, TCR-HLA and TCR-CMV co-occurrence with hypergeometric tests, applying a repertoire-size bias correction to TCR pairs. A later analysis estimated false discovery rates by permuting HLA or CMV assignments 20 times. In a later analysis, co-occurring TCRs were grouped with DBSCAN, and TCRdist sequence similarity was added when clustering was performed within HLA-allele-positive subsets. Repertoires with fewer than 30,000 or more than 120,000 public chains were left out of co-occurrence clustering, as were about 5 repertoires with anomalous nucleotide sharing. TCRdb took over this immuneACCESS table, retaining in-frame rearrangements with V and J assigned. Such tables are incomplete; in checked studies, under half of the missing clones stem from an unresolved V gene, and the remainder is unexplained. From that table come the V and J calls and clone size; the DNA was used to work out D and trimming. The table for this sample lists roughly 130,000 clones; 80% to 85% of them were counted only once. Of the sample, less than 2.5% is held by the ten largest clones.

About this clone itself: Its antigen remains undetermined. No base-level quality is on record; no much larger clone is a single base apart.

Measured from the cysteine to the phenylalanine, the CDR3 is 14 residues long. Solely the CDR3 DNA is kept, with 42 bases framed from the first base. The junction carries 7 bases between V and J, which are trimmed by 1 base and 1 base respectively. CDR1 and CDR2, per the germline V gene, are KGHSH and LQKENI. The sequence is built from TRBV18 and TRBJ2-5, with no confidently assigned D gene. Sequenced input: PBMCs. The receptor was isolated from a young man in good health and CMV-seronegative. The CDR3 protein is CASSPRPIQETQYF. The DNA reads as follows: TGTGCCAGCTCACCACGTCCCATCCAAGAGACCCAGTACTTC.